The 2 T cell receptor beta chains below all came from one sample that was sequenced in a study of regulatory T cells in long-lasting Graves disease. Investigators prepared the TCR beta libraries by applying iRepertoire HTBI primers and Arm-PCR of CDR3 regions. From the multiplex PCR reads, TCRdb called clonotypes with MiXCR, one entry per CDR3 protein. The sample carries about 470,000 distinct CDR3 sequences, about 16% recorded once. Indicated time point: newly diagnosed GD, antithyroid drugs for less than 3 months. Researchers made the TCR library from RNA that was extracted from PBMCs. The same sample was also studied in work on T cells in Graves' hyperthyroidism and ophthalmopathy.

The sample was peripheral blood mononuclear cells (PBMCs), taken at new diagnosis, from a patient treated with antithyroid drugs. The source of these receptors is a man in his forties or fifties with Graves disease.

The chain links TRBV25-1 to TRBJ1-1, with unresolved D. The V and J ends lost 10 bases and 0 bases respectively, with 6 bases between them. Germline lookup yields CDR1 MGHDK and CDR2 SYGVNS. This CDR3 spans 11 amino acids. CDR3 DNA sequence: TGTGCCACCAAATTGAACACTGAAGCTTTCTTT. Protein sequence: CATKLNTEAFF. The variable domain in full, with the rest retrieved from reference TRBV25-1 and TRBJ1-1, is EADIYQTPRYLVIGTGKKITLECSQTMGHDKMYWYQQDPGMELHLIHYSYGVNSTEKGDLSSESTVSRIRTEHFPLTLESARPSHTSQYLCATKLNTEAFFGQGTRLTVV.

The chain recombines TRBV3-1 with TRBJ2-1; 7 bases match TRBD1. Trimming at V came to 4 bases and at J to 7 bases, leaving 10 bases not matched to a gene. Germline V lookup: CDR1 LGHDT, CDR2 YNNKEL (reference sequence). The CDR3 has 15 residues. This CDR3 is CASSRRPGQLNEQFF. The DNA of the CDR3 is TGTGCCAGCAGCCGCAGACCGGGACAGTTGAATGAGCAGTTCTTC.